The rows below give T cell receptor beta chains drawn from one sample of a study of blood T cell repertoires in COVID-19. The repertoire was sequenced with immunoSEQ multiplex PCR; TCRdb's copy has only in-frame clones and lacks some. The repertoire consists of fewer than 200,000 clones, with more than 70% occurring once and the leading ten covering roughly 5.6%. The sequenced sample consisted of peripheral blood. The receptors come from a man aged 35 to 55 with active or convalescent COVID-19. Each CDR3 is given with its conserved first and last residue. D genes are given only for firm matches. Some rows have no size entry. The others give once, few or many, or a class for an expanded clone.

J gene	clone size	V gene	D gene	CDR3 protein	CDR3 DNA
TRBJ2-7	.	TRBV10-3	TRBD1	CAISAPGQSSYEQYF	TGTGCCATCAGTGCCCCGGGACAGAGCTCCTACGAGCAGTACTTC
TRBJ2-1	.	TRBV6-5	TRBD1	CASSSPRDRGRNEQFF	TGTGCCAGCAGTTCCCCCCGTGACAGGGGAAGGAATGAGCAGTTCTTC
TRBJ2-1	.	TRBV19	.	CASSIAQFGESFYNEQFF	TGTGCCAGTAGTATTGCCCAATTTGGGGAGTCGTTCTACAATGAGCAGTTCTTC
TRBJ2-5	.	TRBV5-1	TRBD2	CASSSASGRGYQETQYF	TGCGCCAGCAGCTCCGCTAGCGGGAGGGGATACCAAGAGACCCAGTACTTC
TRBJ1-5	.	TRBV9	.	CASSVAGTPNQPQHF	TGTGCCAGCAGCGTAGCTGGGACACCGAATCAGCCCCAGCATTTT
TRBJ2-6	.	TRBV7-9	.	CASSSSGSNVLTF	TGTGCCAGCAGCTCCAGTGGCAGCAACGTCCTGACTTTC
TRBJ1-4	.	TRBV15	TRBD1	CATSRDQRGQEEKLFF	TGTGCCACCAGCAGAGATCAAAGGGGGCAGGAGGAAAAACTGTTTTTT
TRBJ2-7	once	TRBV27	TRBD1	CASSPTGALFYEQYF	TGTGCCAGCAGTCCTACAGGGGCGCTGTTCTACGAGCAGTACTTC
TRBJ1-5	few	TRBV7-9	TRBD1	CASSPGQGRNQPQHF	TGTGCCAGCAGCCCGGGACAGGGGCGAAATCAGCCCCAGCATTTT
TRBJ2-7	.	TRBV7-9	.	CASSLVQTYEQYF	TGTGCCAGCAGCTTAGTACAGACCTACGAGCAGTACTTC
TRBJ2-6	.	TRBV24-1	TRBD1	CATRDFDRGASGANVLTF	TGTGCCACCAGGGACTTTGACAGGGGCGCCTCTGGGGCCAACGTCCTGACTTTC
TRBJ1-1	.	TRBV7-2	TRBD1	CASSLAWDRFSEAFF	TGTGCCAGCAGCTTAGCTTGGGACAGGTTCTCTGAAGCTTTCTTT
TRBJ2-7	.	TRBV19	.	CASSGHRIYEQYF	TGTGCCAGTAGTGGACATCGAATCTACGAGCAGTACTTC
TRBJ1-5	few	TRBV5-1	TRBD1	CASSLKWTGLNQPQHF	TGCGCCAGCAGCTTGAAATGGACAGGACTAAATCAGCCCCAGCATTTT
TRBJ1-4	.	TRBV12-3/TRBV12-4	.	CASSFRAEKLFF	TGTGCCAGCAGTTTCAGGGCTGAAAAACTGTTTTTT
TRBJ1-2	once	TRBV29-1	.	CSVEVQGTLFYGYTF	TGCAGCGTTGAGGTCCAGGGGACGCTCTTCTATGGCTACACCTTC
TRBJ1-2	.	TRBV5-1	TRBD1	CASSLGTGANYGYTF	TGCGCCAGCAGCCTTGGGACAGGGGCTAACTATGGCTACACCTTC
TRBJ2-2	.	TRBV19	.	CASSIFWTDRNTGELFF	TGTGCCAGTAGTATTTTTTGGACAGACCGGAACACCGGGGAGCTGTTTTTT
TRBJ2-2	.	TRBV2	.	CASSANRDSTGELFF	TGTGCCAGCAGTGCAAACAGGGATAGCACCGGGGAGCTGTTTTTT
TRBJ2-7	.	TRBV19	.	CASSTVPYEQYF	TGTGCCAGTAGTACAGTGCCCTACGAGCAGTACTTC
TRBJ1-5	.	TRBV7-2	.	CASSPLTGSILPQHF	TGTGCCAGCAGCCCGTTGACAGGATCAATTTTACCCCAGCATTTT
TRBJ2-1	.	TRBV5-1	TRBD2	CASSLEGPSGRNEQFF	TGCGCCAGCAGCTTGGAAGGGCCTAGCGGGAGAAATGAGCAGTTCTTC
TRBJ1-1	.	TRBV10-3	TRBD1	CAITGTGRNTEAFF	TGTGCCATCACCGGGACAGGGAGGAACACTGAAGCTTTCTTT
TRBJ2-2	few	TRBV5-1	.	CASSLRGATGELFF	TGCGCCAGCAGCTTGCGGGGGGCCACCGGGGAGCTGTTTTTT
TRBJ2-1	once	TRBV4-1	.	CASSQDLSFGEQFF	TGCGCCAGCAGCCAAGATTTAAGCTTTGGTGAGCAGTTCTTC
TRBJ2-3	.	TRBV7-9	.	CASSRLQPDTQYF	TGTGCCAGCAGCCGACTCCAACCAGATACGCAGTATTTT
TRBJ1-5	.	TRBV28	.	CASSPEKLPFNQPQHF	TGTGCCAGCAGCCCTGAAAAACTTCCCTTCAATCAGCCCCAGCATTTT
TRBJ2-3	.	TRBV20-1	TRBD2	CSASLAGVTDTQYF	TGCAGTGCTAGTTTGGCGGGAGTGACAGATACGCAGTATTTT
TRBJ1-1	.	TRBV10-1	.	CASVRVKGGGTEAFF	TGCGCCAGCGTCCGAGTTAAGGGGGGGGGCACTGAAGCTTTCTTT
TRBJ2-1	.	TRBV4-1	TRBD2	CASSQVASGTSSSSYNEQFF	TGCGCCAGCAGCCAAGTGGCTAGCGGGACTTCTTCGAGCTCCTACAATGAGCAGTTCTTC
TRBJ1-1	.	TRBV5-4	TRBD1	CASSLGTGGFGAEAFF	TGTGCCAGCAGCTTGGGGACAGGGGGTTTTGGCGCTGAAGCTTTCTTT
TRBJ2-7	.	TRBV5-8	TRBD1	CASSLTGGPYEQYF	TGTGCCAGCAGCTTGACAGGGGGCCCGTACGAGCAGTACTTC
TRBJ1-6	.	TRBV13	.	CASSSFRVSYNSPLHF	TGTGCCAGCAGCTCATTCAGGGTTTCCTATAATTCACCCCTCCACTTT
TRBJ1-1	once	TRBV6-5	.	CASSKDRNTEAFF	TGTGCCAGCAGTAAGGACAGAAACACTGAAGCTTTCTTT
TRBJ1-2	.	TRBV15	.	CATSRDRLYGYTF	TGTGCCACCAGCAGAGATCGTCTCTATGGCTACACCTTC
TRBJ2-5	.	TRBV4-3	.	CASSQDGVGAVQETQYF	TGCGCCAGCAGCCAAGACGGGGTAGGAGCAGTCCAAGAGACCCAGTACTTC
TRBJ1-4	.	TRBV19	.	CASSPGGLGGTGEKLFF	TGTGCCAGTAGTCCCGGTGGTTTGGGTGGCACCGGGGAAAAACTGTTTTTT
TRBJ1-1	.	TRBV3-1/TRBV3-2	.	CASSLASLKAFF	TGTGCCAGCAGCCTAGCTTCCCTAAAAGCTTTCTTT
TRBJ2-3	.	TRBV14	.	CASSQRGYNTDTQYF	TGTGCCAGCAGCCAACGGGGGTACAACACAGATACGCAGTATTTT
TRBJ1-5	.	TRBV5-5	.	CASSFGGWGNQPQHF	TGTGCCAGCAGCTTTGGGGGCTGGGGCAATCAGCCCCAGCATTTT
TRBJ2-2	.	TRBV18	TRBD1	CASSLRQGVRDTNTGELFF	TGTGCCAGCTCGCTGCGACAGGGTGTCAGAGACACAAACACCGGGGAGCTGTTTTTT
TRBJ2-7	.	TRBV11-3	TRBD2	CASSFSGASYEQYF	TGTGCCAGCAGCTTTAGCGGGGCCTCCTACGAGCAGTACTTC
TRBJ1-2	once	TRBV4-2	.	CASSQATGSEYGYTF	TGTGCCAGCAGCCAAGCGACGGGGTCGGAGTATGGCTACACCTTC
TRBJ2-1	.	TRBV27	.	CASSLTGSEEQFF	TGTGCCAGCAGTTTAACAGGGTCGGAGGAGCAGTTCTTC
TRBJ2-3	.	TRBV2	TRBD2	CASRAGSTDTQYF	TGTGCCAGCAGAGCGGGGAGCACAGATACGCAGTATTTT
TRBJ1-2	once	TRBV24-1	TRBD1	CATSDPGQGLYTF	TGTGCCACCAGTGATCCAGGACAGGGTCTATACACCTTC
TRBJ2-7	.	TRBV4-1	TRBD2	CASSLSGGADEQYF	TGCGCCAGCAGCCTTAGCGGGGGGGCAGACGAGCAGTACTTC
TRBJ1-2	.	TRBV6-5	TRBD1	CASSYQPRTGYGYTF	TGTGCCAGCAGTTACCAACCTCGGACAGGGTATGGCTACACCTTC
TRBJ1-1	.	TRBV27	TRBD1	CASSSTGGMVNTEAFF	TGTGCCAGCAGTTCGACAGGGGGCATGGTGAACACTGAAGCTTTCTTT
TRBJ1-2	few	TRBV28	TRBD1	CASRNTDRNYGYTF	TGTGCCAGCAGAAACACGGACAGGAACTATGGCTACACCTTC
TRBJ2-1	.	TRBV21-1	.	CASSKAPRLAGASYNEQFF	TGTGCCAGCAGCAAGGCCCCGCGACTAGCGGGTGCCTCCTACAATGAGCAGTTCTTC
TRBJ2-7	.	TRBV6-5	TRBD1	CASSYRDRGPYEQYF	TGTGCCAGCAGTTATAGGGACAGGGGGCCCTACGAGCAGTACTTC